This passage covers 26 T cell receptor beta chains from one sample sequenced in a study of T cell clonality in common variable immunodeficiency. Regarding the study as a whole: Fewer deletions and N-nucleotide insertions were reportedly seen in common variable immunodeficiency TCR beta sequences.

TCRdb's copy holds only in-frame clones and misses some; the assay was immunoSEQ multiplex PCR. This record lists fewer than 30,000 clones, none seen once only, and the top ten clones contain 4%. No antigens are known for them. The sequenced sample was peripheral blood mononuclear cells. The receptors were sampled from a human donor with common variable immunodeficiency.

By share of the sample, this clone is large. The sequenced CDR3 bases are TGCAGTGCTAGAAGTACTAGCGTCACAGATACG. It translates to CSARSTSVTDT. The full CDR3 is CSARSTSVTDTQYF. The chain links TRBV20-1 to TRBJ2-3; the match to TRBD2 covers 7 bases. Read coverage stops 3 residues before the CDR3 terminus; the germline J gene supplies the remainder. Trimming removed 2 bases from V and 2 bases from J; junction bases left unmatched: 4. Looked up from germline, CDR1 is DFQATT and CDR2 is SNEGSKA (reference sequence). This CDR3 has 14 residues.

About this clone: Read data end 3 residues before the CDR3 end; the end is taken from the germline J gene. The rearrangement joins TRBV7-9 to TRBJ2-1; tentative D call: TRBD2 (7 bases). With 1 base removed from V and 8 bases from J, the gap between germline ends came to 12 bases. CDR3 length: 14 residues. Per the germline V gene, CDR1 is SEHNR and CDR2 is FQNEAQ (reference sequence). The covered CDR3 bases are TGTGCCAGCAGCTTAGAGGGGGGGGGTCATGAG. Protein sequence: CASSLEGGGHE. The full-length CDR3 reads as CASSLEGGGHEQFF.

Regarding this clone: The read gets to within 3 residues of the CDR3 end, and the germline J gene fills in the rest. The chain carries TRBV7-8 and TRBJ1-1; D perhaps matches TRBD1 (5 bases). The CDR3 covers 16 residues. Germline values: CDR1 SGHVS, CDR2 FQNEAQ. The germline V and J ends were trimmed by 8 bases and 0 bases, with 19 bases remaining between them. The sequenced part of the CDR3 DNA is TGTGCCAGCGTCCCTACGACAGTCCACGTGAACACTGAA. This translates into CASVPTTVHVNTE. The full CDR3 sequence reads CASVPTTVHVNTEAFF.

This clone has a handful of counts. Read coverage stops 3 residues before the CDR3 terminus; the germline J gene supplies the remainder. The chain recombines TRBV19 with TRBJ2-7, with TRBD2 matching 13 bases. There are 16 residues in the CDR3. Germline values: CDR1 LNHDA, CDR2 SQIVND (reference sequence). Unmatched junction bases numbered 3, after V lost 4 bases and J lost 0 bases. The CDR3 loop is CASSKTSGRNSYEQYF. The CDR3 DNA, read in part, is TGTGCCAGTAGTAAGACTAGCGGGAGGAACTCCTACGAG.

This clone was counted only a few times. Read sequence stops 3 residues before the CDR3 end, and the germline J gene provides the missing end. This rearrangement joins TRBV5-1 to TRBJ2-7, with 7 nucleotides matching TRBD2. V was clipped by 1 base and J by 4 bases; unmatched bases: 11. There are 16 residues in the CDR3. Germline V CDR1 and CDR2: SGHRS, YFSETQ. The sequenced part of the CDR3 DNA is TGCGCCAGCAGCTTGACGGCTCGGGGCGGGGGTTACGAG. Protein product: CASSLTARGGGYE. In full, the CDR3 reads CASSLTARGGGYEQYF.

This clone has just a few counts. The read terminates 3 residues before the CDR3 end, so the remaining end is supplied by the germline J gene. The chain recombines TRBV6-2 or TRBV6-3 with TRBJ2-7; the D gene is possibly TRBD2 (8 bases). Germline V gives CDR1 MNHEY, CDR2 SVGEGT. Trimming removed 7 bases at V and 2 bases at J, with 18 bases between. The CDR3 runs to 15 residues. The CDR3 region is CASTRGTAGAYEQYF. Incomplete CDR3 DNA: TGTGCCAGCACCCGGGGGACAGCGGGGGCCTACGAG.

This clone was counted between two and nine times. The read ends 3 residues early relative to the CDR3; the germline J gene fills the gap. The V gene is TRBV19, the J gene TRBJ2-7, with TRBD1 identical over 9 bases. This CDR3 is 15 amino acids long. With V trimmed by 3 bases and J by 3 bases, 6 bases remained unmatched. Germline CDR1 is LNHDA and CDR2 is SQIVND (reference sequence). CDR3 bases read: TGTGCCAGTAGTATGTCGGGACAGGGAATCTACGAG. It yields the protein CASSMSGQGIYE. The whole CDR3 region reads CASSMSGQGIYEQYF.

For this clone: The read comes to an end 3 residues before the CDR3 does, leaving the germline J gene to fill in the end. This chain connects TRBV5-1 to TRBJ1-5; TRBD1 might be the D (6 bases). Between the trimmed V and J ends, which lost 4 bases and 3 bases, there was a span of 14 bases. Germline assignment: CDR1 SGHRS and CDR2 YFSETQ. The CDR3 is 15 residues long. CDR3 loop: CASSVSDRTNQPQHF. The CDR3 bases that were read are TGCGCCAGCAGCGTTTCCGACAGGACCAATCAGCCC.

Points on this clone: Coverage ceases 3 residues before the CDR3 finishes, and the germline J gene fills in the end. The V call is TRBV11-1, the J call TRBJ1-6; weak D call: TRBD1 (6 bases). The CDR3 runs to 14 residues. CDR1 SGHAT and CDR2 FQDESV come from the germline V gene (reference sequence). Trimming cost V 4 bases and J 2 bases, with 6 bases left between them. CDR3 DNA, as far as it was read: TGTGCCAGCAGCTGGACAGCCTATAATTCACCC. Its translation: CASSWTAYNSP. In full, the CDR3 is CASSWTAYNSPLHF. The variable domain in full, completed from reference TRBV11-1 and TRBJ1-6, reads EAEVAQSPRYKITEKSQAVAFWCDPISGHATLYWYRQILGQGPELLVQFQDESVVDDSQLPKDRFSAERLKGVDSTLKIQPAELGDSAMYLCASSWTAYNSPLHFGNGTRLTVT.

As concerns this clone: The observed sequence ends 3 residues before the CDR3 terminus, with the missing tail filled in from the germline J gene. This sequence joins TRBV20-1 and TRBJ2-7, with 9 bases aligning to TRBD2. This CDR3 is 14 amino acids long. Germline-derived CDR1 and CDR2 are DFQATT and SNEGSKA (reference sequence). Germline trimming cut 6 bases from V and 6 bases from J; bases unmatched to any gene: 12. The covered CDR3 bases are TGCAGTGCCCTGGCGTATAGCGGGAGCTCCGAG. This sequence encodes CSALAYSGSSE. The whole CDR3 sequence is CSALAYSGSSEQYF.

The CDR3 DNA, read in part, is TGTGCCAGCAGCTTAGCTTATACGACACGTCGC. This codes for CASSLAYTTRR. The whole CDR3 sequence reads CASSLAYTTRRYTF. The genes are TRBV7-2 and TRBJ1-2; D remains ambiguous. The read falls 3 residues short of the CDR3 end, and the missing part is taken from the germline J gene. Germline V CDR1 and CDR2: SGHTA, FQGNSA. The CDR3 loop spans 14 amino acids.

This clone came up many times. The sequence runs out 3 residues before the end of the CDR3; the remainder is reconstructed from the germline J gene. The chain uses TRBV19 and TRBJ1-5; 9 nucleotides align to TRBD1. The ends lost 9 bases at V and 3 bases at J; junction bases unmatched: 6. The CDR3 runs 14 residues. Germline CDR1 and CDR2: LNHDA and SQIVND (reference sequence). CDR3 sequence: CASRGQGNNQPQHF. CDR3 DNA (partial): TGTGCCAGCAGGGGACAGGGAAACAATCAGCCC. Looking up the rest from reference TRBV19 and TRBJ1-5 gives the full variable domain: DGGITQSPKYLFRKEGQNVTLSCEQNLNHDAMYWYRQDPGQGLRLIYYSQIVNDFQKGDIAEGYSVSREKKESFPLTVTSAQKNPTAFYLCASRGQGNNQPQHFGDGTRLSIL.

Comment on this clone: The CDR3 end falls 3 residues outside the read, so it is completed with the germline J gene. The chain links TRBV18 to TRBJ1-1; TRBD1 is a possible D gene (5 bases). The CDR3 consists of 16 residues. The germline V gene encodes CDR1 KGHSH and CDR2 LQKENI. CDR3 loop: CASSRDDGGGTHKAFF. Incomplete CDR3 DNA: TGTGCCAGCTCACGGGACGACGGGGGGGGGACGCACAAA. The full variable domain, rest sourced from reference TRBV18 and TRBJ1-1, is NAGVMQNPRHLVRRRGQEARLRCSPMKGHSHVYWYRQLPEEGLKFMVYLQKENIIDESGMPKERFSAEFPKEGPSILRIQQVVRGDSAAYFCASSRDDGGGTHKAFFGQGTRLTVV.

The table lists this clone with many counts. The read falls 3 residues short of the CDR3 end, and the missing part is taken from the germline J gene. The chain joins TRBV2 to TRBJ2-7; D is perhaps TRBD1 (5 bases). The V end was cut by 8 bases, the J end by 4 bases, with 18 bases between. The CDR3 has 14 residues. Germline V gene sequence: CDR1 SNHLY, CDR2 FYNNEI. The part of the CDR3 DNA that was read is TGTGCCAGCCACCGCGACCTGAGACAGTACGAG. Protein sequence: CASHRDLRQYE. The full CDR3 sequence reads CASHRDLRQYEQYF.

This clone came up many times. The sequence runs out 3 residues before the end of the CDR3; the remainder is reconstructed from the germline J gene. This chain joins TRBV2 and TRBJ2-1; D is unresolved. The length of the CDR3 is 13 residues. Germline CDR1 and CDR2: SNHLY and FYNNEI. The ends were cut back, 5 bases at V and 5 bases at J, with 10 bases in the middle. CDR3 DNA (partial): TGTGCCAGCAGTCAGAACCGGGACAATGAG. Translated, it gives CASSQNRDNE. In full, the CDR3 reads CASSQNRDNEQFF. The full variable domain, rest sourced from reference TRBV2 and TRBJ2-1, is EPEVTQTPSHQVTQMGQEVILRCVPISNHLYFYWYRQILGQKVEFLVSFYNNEISEKSEIFDDQFSVERPDGSNFTLKIRSTKLEDSAMYFCASSQNRDNEQFFGPGTRLTVL.

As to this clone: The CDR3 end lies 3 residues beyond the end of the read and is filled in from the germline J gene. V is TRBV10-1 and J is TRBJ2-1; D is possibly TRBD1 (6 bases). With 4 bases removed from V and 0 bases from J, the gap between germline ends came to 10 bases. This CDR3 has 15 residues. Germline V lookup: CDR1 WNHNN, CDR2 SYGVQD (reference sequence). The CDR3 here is CASSGGTSSYNEQFF. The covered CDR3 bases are TGCGCCAGCAGTGGGGGGACAAGCTCCTACAATGAG.

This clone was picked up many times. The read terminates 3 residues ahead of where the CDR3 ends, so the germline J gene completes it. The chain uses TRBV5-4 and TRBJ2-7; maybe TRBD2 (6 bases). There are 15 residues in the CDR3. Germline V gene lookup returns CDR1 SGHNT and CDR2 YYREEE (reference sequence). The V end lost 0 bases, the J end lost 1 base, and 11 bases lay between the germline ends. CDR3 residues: CASSLDAGSSYEQYF. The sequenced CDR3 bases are TGTGCCAGCAGCTTGGACGCGGGAAGTTCCTACGAG.

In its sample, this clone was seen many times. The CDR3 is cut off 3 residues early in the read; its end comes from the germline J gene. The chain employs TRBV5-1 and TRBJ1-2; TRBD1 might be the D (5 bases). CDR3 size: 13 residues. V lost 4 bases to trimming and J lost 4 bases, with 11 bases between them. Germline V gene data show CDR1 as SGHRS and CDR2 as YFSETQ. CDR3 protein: CASSPDNPYGYTF. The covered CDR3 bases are TGCGCCAGCAGCCCGGACAACCCCTATGGC. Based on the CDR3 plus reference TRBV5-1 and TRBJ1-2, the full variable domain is KAGVTQTPRYLIKTRGQQVTLSCSPISGHRSVSWYQQTPGQGLQFLFEYFSETQRNKGNFPGRFSGRQFSNSRSEMNVSTLELGDSALYLCASSPDNPYGYTFGSGTRLTVV.

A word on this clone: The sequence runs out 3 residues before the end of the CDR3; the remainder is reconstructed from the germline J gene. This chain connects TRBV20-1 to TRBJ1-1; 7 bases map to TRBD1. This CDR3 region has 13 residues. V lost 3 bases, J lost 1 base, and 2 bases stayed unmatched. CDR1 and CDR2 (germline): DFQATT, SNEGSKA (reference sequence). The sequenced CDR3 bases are TGCAGTGCTAGGACAGGGAAGAACACTGAA. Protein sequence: CSARTGKNTE. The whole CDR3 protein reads CSARTGKNTEAFF.

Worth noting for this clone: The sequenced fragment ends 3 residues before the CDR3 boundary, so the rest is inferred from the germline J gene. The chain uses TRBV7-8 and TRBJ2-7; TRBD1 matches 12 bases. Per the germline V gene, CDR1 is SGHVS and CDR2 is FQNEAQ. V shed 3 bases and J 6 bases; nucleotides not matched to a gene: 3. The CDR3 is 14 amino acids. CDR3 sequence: CASSLGQGASEQYF. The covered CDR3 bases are TGTGCCAGCAGCTTGGGACAGGGGGCTTCCGAG.

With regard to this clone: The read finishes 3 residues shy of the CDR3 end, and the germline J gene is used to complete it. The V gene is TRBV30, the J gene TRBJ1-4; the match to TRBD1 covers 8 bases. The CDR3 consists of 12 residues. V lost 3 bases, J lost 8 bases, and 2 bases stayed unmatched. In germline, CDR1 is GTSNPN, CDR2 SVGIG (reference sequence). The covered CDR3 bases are TGTGCCTGGAGCAGGGGGCTCGAAAAA. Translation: CAWSRGLEK. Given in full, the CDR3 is CAWSRGLEKLFF.

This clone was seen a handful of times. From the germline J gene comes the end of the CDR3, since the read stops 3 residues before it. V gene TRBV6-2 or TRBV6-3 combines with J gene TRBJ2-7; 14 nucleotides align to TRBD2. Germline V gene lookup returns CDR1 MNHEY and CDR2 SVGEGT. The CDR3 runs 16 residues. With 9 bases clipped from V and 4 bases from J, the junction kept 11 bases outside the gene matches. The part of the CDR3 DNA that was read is TGTGCCAGACCGGGACTAGCGGGAGCCCCATGGTACGAG. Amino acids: CARPGLAGAPWYE. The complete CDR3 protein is CARPGLAGAPWYEQYF.

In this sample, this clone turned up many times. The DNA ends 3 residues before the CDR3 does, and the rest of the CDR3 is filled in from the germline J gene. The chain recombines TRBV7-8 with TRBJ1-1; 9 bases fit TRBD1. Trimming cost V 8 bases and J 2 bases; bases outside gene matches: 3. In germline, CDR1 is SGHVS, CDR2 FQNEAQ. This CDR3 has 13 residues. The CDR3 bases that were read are TGTGCCAGCTACAGGGGGCCCAACACTGAA. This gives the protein CASYRGPNTE. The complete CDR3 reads CASYRGPNTEAFF.

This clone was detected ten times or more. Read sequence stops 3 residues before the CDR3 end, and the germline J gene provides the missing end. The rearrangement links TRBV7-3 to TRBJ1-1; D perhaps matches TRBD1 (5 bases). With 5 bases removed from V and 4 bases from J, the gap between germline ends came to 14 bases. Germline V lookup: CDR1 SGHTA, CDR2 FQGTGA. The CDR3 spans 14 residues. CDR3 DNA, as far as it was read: TGTGCCAGCAGCAGAGGGGCGCGGGGCACTGAA. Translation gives CASSRGARGTE. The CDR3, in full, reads CASSRGARGTEAFF.

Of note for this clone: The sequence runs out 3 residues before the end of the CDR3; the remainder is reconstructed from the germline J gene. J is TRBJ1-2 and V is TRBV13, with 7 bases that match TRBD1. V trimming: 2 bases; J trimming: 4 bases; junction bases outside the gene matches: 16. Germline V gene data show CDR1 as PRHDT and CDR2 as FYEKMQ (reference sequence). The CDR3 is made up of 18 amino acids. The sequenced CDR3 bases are TGTGCCAGCAGCTTATCCCCTACATCTCGACAGGGCATCTATGGC. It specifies CASSLSPTSRQGIYG. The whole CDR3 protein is CASSLSPTSRQGIYGYTF. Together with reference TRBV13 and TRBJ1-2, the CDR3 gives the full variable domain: AAGVIQSPRHLIKEKRETATLKCYPIPRHDTVYWYQQGPGQDPQFLISFYEKMQSDKGSIPDRFSAQQFSDYHSELNMSSLELGDSALYFCASSLSPTSRQGIYGYTFGSGTRLTVV.

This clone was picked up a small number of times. The CDR3 region is CASSLFRYNEQFF. CDR3 DNA, as far as it was read: TGTGCCAGCAGCTTGTTTCGTTACAATGAG. The chain links TRBV5-5 to TRBJ2-1, with D unclear. From the germline J gene comes the end of the CDR3, since the read stops 3 residues before it. CDR3 length: 13 amino acids. V lost 1 base to trimming and J lost 4 bases, with 6 bases between them. Germline loops: CDR1 SGHKS, CDR2 YYEKEE (reference sequence).